Sequencing of this T cell receptor (beta chain) was carried out in a study of blood T cells in healthy people across ages (dated by TCRdb to the mid-2010s). Concerning the study at large: In model experiments, template switching captured about one uniquely barcoded TCR beta cDNA molecule for every two T cells. Age-related changes in TCR beta repertoire diversity were measured in the study by deep sequencing normalized with unique cDNA molecular identifiers. Donors were grouped into four age groups: young (average 16 years), middle-aged (39), aged (about 59) and long-lived (approximately 82). To avoid experimental bias, donors of different ages were randomly spread across the sequencing lanes. For two donors (one aged 18 to 29 and one aged 80 or older), the study analyzed two additional independent replicas of 1 million unique cDNA reads from the same blood draw.

Overall study outcomes, separate from this receptor: Observed TCR beta diversity per million T cells fell roughly linearly with age, and a significant reduction was already apparent by age approximately 41. Because donor CMV infection status was unknown, age-related changes in expanded clonotypes were potentially confounded. Estimates of total diversity based on one million sequenced T cells were regarded as lower bounds and as underestimates. Compared with the aged group, the long-lived group had more naive CD4+ T cells, fewer expanded clones and increased TCR diversity, suggesting age selection. The percentage of naive T cells measured by flow cytometry correlated strongly with observed TCR beta diversity. Conclusive comparison of naive and antigen-experienced compartments was prevented by the profiling of bulk unsorted PBMCs.

With respect to this clonotype: It has no known antigen specificity. Base qualities are missing; no much larger clone stands one base away.

The CDR3 runs 13 residues from the cysteine to the phenylalanine. This entry keeps only the CDR3 DNA: 39 bases, framed from base 1. The junction carries 9 bases between V and J, which are trimmed by 2 bases and 8 bases respectively. The germline V gene encodes CDR1 MDHEN and CDR2 SYDVKM. Donors were a few dozen systemically healthy Caucasian individuals from Russia aged roughly 6 to 90 years. Each donor gave ten milliliters of peripheral blood, collected into EDTA-treated Vacutainer tubes. Ficoll-Paque density-gradient centrifugation was used to isolate PBMCs, with at least 6.5 million per sample. Total RNA was extracted from PBMCs with Trizol reagent, with at least 6 micrograms obtained per sample. The percentages of naive CD45RAhigh/CD27high T cells were determined by flow cytometry on a PBMC aliquot from every donor. Library creation used 5' RACE. TCRdb lists the instrument as Illumina HiSeq 2500. A second PCR of about 6 to 12 cycles was performed with a sample-barcoded 5' primer and a J-beta primer mix. A unique molecular identifier was introduced onto each TCR beta cDNA molecule by a template-switch 5' adaptor carrying 12 random nucleotides. At least 2.5 million CDR3-containing paired-end reads were obtained from each sample. First-strand cDNA synthesis was performed from all RNA using the Mint cDNA synthesis kit, with priming by a TRBC-specific oligonucleotide. All cDNA was treated with uracil-DNA glycosylase and then went through a first 18-cycle PCR with the universal primers M1SS and BC2_uni_R. The authors' pipeline ran thus. For normalization, 1 million high-quality reads, each with a distinct molecular identifier, were randomly selected from each sample. Instead of being binned into consensus sequences, reads with shared molecular identifiers were discarded. MiTCR, set to a Q25 quality threshold and the strictest error-elimination algorithm, was used for CDR3 identification, clonotype clustering and error correction. A nonparametric unseen species model using Euler transformation provided a lower-bound estimate of total TCR beta diversity. TCRdb trimmed public reads at Q25 via fastp, called clones via MiXCR and kept in-frame beta chains. Every distinct CDR3 protein forms one entry, paired with its most common genes and DNA. TCRdb, not the authors, supplied the V and J calls. The sample has fewer than 900,000 distinct CDR3 sequences on record, around 49% of them singletons. The top ten clones comprise around a third of the sample.

Sequencing used blood. The sequence derives from a woman in her sixties or seventies in good health. The V gene is TRBV28 and the J gene is TRBJ1-4; no D gene is confidently identified. The encoded CDR3 is CASSLVGSEKLFF. The nucleotide sequence is TGTGCCAGCAGTTTAGTGGGAAGCGAAAAACTGTTTTTT.